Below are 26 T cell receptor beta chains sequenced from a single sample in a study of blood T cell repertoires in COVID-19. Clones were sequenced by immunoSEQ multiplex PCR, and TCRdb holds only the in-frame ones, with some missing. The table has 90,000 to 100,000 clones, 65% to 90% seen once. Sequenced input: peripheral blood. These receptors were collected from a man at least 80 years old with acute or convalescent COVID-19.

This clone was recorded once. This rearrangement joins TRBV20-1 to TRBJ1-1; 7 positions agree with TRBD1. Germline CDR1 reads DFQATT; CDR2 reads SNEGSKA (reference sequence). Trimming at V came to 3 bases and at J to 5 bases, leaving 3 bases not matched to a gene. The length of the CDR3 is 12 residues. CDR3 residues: CSASNRGTEAFF. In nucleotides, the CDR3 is TGCAGTGCTAGTAACAGGGGAACTGAAGCTTTCTTT.

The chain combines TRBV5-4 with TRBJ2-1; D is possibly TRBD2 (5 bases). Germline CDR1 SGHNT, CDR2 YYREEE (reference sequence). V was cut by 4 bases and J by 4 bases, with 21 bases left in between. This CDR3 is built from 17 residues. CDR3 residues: CASSPTWTQTLYNEQFF. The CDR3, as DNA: TGTGCCAGCAGCCCGACCTGGACTCAAACCCTTTACAATGAGCAGTTCTTC.

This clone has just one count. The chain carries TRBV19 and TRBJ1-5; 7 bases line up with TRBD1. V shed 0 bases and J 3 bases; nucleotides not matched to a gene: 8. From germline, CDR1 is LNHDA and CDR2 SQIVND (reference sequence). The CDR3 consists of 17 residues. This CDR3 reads CASSIDWSDRSNQPQHF. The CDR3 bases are TGTGCCAGTAGTATAGATTGGTCGGACAGGTCCAATCAGCCCCAGCATTTT.

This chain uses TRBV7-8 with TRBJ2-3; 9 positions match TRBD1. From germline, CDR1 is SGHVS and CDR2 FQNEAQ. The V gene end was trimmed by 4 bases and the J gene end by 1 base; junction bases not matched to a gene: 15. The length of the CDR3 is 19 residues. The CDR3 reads CASSSQGARNLARTDTQYF. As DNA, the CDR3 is TGTGCCAGCAGCTCACAGGGGGCGAGAAATTTGGCCCGCACAGATACGCAGTATTTT.

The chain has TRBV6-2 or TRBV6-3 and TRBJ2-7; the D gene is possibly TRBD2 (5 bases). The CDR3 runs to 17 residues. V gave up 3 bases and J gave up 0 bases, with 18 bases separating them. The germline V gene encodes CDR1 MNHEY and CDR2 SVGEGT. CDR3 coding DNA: TGTGCCAGCAGTTATCGGGGAAGTGCACCCAACTCCTACGAGCAGTACTTC. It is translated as CASSYRGSAPNSYEQYF.

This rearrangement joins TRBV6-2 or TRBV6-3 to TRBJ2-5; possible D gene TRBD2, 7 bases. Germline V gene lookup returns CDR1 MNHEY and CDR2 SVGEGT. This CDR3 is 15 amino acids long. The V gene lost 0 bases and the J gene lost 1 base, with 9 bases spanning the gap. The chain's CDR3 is CASSYSGGGQETQYF. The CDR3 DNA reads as TGTGCCAGCAGTTACTCGGGAGGGGGCCAAGAGACCCAGTACTTC.

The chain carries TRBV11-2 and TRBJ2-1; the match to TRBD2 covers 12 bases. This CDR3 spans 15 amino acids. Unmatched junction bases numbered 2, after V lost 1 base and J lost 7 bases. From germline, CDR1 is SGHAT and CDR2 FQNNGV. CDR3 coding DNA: TGTGCCAGCAGCTTAGGACTAGCGGGAGCTAATGAGCAGTTCTTC. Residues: CASSLGLAGANEQFF.

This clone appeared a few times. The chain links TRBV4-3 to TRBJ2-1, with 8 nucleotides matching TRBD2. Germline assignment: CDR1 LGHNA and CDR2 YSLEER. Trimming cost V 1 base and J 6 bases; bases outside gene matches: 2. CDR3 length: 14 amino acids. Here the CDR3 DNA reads TGCGCCAGCAGCCAAGGACTAGCGCGCAATGAGCAGTTCTTC. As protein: CASSQGLARNEQFF.

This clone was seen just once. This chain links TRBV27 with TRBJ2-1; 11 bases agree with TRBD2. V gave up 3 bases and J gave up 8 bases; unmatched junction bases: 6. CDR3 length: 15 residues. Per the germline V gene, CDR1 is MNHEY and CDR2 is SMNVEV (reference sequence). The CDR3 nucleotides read TGTGCCAGCAGTTTGGGACTAGCGGAAACCCATGAGCAGTTCTTC. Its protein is CASSLGLAETHEQFF.

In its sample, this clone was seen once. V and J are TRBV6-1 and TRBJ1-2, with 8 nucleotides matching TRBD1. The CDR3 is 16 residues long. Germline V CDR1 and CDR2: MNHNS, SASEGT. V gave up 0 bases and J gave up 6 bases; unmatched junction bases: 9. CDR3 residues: CASSEAGQDRGDGYTF. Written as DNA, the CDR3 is TGTGCCAGCAGTGAAGCGGGACAGGACCGAGGTGATGGCTACACCTTC.

CDR3 DNA: TGTGCCAGTAGTACGGGACAGGGGGATCTCGGCTCACCCCTCCACTTT. Translating gives CASSTGQGDLGSPLHF. The chain combines TRBV19 with TRBJ1-6; 11 bases align to TRBD1. The CDR3 sequence is 16 residues long. Germline V lookup: CDR1 LNHDA, CDR2 SQIVND (reference sequence). Germline trimming cut 4 bases from V and 10 bases from J; bases unmatched to any gene: 9.

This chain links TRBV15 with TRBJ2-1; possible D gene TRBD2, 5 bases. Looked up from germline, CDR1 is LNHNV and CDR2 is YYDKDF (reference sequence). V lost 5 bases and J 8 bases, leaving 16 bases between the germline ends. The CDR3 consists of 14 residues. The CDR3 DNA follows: TGTGCCACCAGCCGCACCGGAGCGAGGGATGAGCAGTTCTTC. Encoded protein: CATSRTGARDEQFF.

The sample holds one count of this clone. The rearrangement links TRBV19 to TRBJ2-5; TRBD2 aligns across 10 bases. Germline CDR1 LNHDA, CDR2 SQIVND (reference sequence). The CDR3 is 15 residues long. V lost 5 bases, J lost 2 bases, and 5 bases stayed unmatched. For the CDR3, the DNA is TGTGCCAGTAGTGGAGAGCGGGAGGGGCAAGAGACCCAGTACTTC. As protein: CASSGEREGQETQYF.

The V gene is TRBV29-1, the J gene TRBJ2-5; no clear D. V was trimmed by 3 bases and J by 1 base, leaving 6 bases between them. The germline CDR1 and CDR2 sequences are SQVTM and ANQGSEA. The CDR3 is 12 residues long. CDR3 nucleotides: TGCAGCGTTGACCGCAGCCAAGAGACCCAGTACTTC. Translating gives CSVDRSQETQYF.

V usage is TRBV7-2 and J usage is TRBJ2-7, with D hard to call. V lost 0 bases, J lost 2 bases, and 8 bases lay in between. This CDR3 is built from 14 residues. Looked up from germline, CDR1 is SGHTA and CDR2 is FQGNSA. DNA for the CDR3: TGTGCCAGCAGCTTAGCACAGCCCCCCTACGAGCAGTACTTC. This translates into CASSLAQPPYEQYF. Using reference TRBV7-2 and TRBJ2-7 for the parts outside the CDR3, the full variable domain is GAGVSQSPSNKVTEKGKDVELRCDPISGHTALYWYRQSLGQGLEFLIYFQGNSAPDKSGLPSDRFSAERTGGSVSTLTIQRTQQEDSAVYLCASSLAQPPYEQYFGPGTRLTVT.

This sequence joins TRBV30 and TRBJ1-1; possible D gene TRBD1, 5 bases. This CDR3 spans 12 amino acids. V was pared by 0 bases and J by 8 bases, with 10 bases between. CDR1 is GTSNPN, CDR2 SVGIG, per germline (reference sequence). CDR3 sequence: CAWSVADKEAFF. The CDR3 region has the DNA TGTGCCTGGAGTGTGGCGGACAAAGAAGCTTTCTTT.

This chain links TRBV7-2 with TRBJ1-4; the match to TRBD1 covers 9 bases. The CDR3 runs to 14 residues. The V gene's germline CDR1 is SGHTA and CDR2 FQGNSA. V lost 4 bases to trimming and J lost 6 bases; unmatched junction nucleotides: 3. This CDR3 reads CASSSRTGDEKLFF. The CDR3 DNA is TGTGCCAGCAGCTCCCGGACAGGGGATGAAAAACTGTTTTTT.

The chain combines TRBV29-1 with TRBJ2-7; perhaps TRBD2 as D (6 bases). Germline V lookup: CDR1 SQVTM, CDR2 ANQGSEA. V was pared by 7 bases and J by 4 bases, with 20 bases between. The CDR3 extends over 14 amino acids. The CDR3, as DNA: TGCAGCGCTACCCGTGGAGGGGCTGGGTACGAGCAGTACTTC. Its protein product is CSATRGGAGYEQYF.

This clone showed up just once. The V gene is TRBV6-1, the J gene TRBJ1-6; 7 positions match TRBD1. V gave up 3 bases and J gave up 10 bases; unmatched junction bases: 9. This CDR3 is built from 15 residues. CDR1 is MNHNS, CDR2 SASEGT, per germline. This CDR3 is CASSDRRGVDSPLHF. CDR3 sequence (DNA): TGTGCCAGCAGTGACCGCAGGGGGGTAGACTCACCCCTCCACTTT.

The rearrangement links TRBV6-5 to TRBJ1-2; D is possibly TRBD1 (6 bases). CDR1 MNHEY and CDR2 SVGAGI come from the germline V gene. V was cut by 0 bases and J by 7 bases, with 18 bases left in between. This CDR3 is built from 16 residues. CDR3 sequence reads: CASSYSGGGQAGGYTF. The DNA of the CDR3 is TGTGCCAGCAGTTACTCCGGCGGGGGGCAGGCTGGTGGCTACACCTTC.

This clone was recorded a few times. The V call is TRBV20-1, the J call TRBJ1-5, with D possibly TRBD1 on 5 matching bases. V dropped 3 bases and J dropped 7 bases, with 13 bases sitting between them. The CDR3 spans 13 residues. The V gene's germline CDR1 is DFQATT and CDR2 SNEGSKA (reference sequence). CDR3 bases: TGCAGTGCTAGTTCCCCCGGGGGGCAGCCCCAGCATTTT. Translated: CSASSPGGQPQHF.

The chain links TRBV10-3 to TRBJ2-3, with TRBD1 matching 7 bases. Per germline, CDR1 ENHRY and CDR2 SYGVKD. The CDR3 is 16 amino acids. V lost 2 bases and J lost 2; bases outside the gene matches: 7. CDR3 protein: CAISEDGRGYTDTQYF. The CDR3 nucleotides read TGTGCCATCAGTGAGGATGGCAGGGGGTACACAGATACGCAGTATTTT.

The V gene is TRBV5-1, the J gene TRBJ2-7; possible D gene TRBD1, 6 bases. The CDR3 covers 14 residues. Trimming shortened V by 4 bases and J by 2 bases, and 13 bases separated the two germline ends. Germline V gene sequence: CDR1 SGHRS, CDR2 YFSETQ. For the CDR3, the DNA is TGCGCCAGCAGCCCCTCCGGACAGACCTACGAGCAGTACTTC. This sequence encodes CASSPSGQTYEQYF. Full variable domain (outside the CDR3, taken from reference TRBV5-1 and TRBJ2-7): KAGVTQTPRYLIKTRGQQVTLSCSPISGHRSVSWYQQTPGQGLQFLFEYFSETQRNKGNFPGRFSGRQFSNSRSEMNVSTLELGDSALYLCASSPSGQTYEQYFGPGTRLTVT.

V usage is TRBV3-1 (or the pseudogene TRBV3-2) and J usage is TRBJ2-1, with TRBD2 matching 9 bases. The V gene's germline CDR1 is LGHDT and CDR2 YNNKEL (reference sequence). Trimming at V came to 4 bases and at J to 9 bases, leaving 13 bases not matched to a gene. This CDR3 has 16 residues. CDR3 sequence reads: CASSPGGSGSRSEQFF. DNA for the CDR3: TGTGCCAGCAGCCCCGGGGGTAGCGGGAGTCGTAGTGAGCAGTTCTTC.

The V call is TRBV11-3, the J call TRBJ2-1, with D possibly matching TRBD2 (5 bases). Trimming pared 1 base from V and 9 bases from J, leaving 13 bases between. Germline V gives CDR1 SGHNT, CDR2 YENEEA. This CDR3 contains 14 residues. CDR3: CASSLGRVGSEQFF. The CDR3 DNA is TGTGCCAGCAGCTTAGGACGTGTGGGGAGTGAGCAGTTCTTC.

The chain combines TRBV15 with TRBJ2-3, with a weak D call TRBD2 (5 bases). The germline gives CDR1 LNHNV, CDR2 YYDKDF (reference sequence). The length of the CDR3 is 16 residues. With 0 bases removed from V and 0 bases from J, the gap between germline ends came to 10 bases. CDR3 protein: CATSREGKRSTDTQYF. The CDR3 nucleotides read TGTGCCACCAGCAGAGAGGGTAAGCGGAGCACAGATACGCAGTATTTT.